At least ten counts were recorded for the clone carrying this T cell receptor beta chain. Antigen: not known. Based on CD45RO/CCR7/CD25/CD127/CD95/CD27, CD4+ regulatory, stem cell-like memory, naive and central memory cells were sorted. Populations obtained by sorting all exceeded 95% purity. The data were taken from a study of beta chain features in type 1 diabetes. Study results and caveats: Researchers cautioned that cDNA sequencing could over-represent cells with high TCR expression. Equally in patients and controls, PCR might preferentially amplify shorter templates.

Germline values: CDR1 SGHNT, CDR2 YYREEE (reference sequence). The V and J ends lost 2 bases and 8 bases respectively, with 14 bases between them. The CDR3 has 14 amino acids. Investigators reverse transcribed all isolated RNA, so they sequenced expressed TCRB transcripts. Profiling relied on immunoSEQ multiplex PCR, and the TCRdb table lists in-frame clones only, not all of them. The sample has under 150,000 clones; 48% are singletons. The chain uses TRBV5-4 and TRBJ2-1; possibly TRBD1 for D (7 bases). This receptor was obtained from a man between 18 and 29 years old in good health. The sample comprised Tregs from blood. The CDR3, as DNA: TGTGCCAGCAGCTTCAGGGGGGACCGTTATGAGCAGTTCTTC. It codes for CASSFRGDRYEQFF.